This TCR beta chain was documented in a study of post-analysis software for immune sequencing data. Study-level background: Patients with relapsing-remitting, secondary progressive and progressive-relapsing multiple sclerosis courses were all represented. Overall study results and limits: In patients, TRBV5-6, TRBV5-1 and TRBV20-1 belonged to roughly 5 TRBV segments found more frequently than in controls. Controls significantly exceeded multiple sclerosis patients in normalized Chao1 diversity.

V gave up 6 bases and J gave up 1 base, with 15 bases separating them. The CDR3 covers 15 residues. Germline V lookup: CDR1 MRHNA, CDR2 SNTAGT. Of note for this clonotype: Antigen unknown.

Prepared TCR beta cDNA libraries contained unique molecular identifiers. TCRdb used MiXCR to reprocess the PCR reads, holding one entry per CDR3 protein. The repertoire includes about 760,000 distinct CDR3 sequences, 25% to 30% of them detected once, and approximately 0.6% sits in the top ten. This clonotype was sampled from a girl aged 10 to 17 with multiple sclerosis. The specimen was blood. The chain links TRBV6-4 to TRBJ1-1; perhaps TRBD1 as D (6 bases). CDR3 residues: CASRASQGANTEAFF. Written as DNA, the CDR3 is TGTGCCAGCAGAGCGTCACAGGGTGCGAACACTGAAGCTTTCTTT.